These T cell receptor beta chains were read from a single sample in a study of T-cell reconstitution after alpha-beta-depleted transplantation in children. One entry per CDR3 protein, called by TCRdb with MiXCR from the PCR reads. The data contain nearly 550,000 distinct CDR3 sequences, roughly 18% of them singletons. Sequences were derived from PBMCs from the stem cell graft donor, sampled from the stem cell graft. The receptors derive from a human donor who donated a stem cell graft to a child with acute lymphoblastic leukemia. Each CDR3 is given with its conserved first and last residue. D genes are given only for firm matches. Expanded clones are given a class, and other clones once, few, many or no size at all.

j_gene | d_gene | abundance | v_gene | CDR3nt | CDR3aa
TRBJ2-1 | TRBD2 | few | TRBV18 | TGTGCCAGCTCGGCTACAAGAGCGGGAAATTACAATGAGCAGTTCTTC | CASSATRAGNYNEQFF
TRBJ2-7 | TRBD2 | - | TRBV4-1 | TGCGCCAGCAGCCCCGGGCTAGCGGGAGGCCTTATTACCTACGAGCAGTACTTC | CASSPGLAGGLITYEQYF
TRBJ1-5 | - | few | TRBV12-3/TRBV12-4 | TGTGCCAGCAGTTTAGGACAGGCTACCAGCAATCAGCCCCAGCATTTT | CASSLGQATSNQPQHF
TRBJ2-3 | - | - | TRBV4-1 | TGCGCCAGCAGCCTACAGTCTTCTAGCACAGATACGCAGTATTTT | CASSLQSSSTDTQYF
TRBJ2-7 | - | few | TRBV10-3 | TGTGCCATCAGTGAGTCTAGTAACTACGAGCAGTACTTC | CAISESSNYEQYF
TRBJ2-7 | TRBD2 | - | TRBV9 | TGTGCCAGCAGACCGAGGGAGGGTTCGGAGCAGTACTTC | CASRPREGSEQYF
TRBJ1-1 | TRBD1 | few | TRBV7-6 | TGTGCCAGCAGAGGCCCCGGGACAGCAGAAGCTTTCTTT | CASRGPGTAEAFF
TRBJ2-3 | TRBD1 | few | TRBV5-1 | TGCGCCAGCAGCTTCATGGGACAGAGCACAGATACGCAGTATTTT | CASSFMGQSTDTQYF
TRBJ1-5 | - | many | TRBV7-2 | TGTGCCAGCAGCTTTAAGCCCACTCAGCCCCAGCATTTT | CASSFKPTQPQHF
TRBJ2-7 | TRBD2 | few | TRBV29-1 | TGCAGCGTTGAAGGGACTAGCGCGTACGAGCAGTACTTC | CSVEGTSAYEQYF
TRBJ2-2 | - | - | TRBV7-2 | TGTGCCAGCAGCTTAGAGGGCGTCCCGACAACCGGGGAGCTGTTTTTT | CASSLEGVPTTGELFF
TRBJ2-4 | - | - | TRBV5-1 | TGCGCCAGCAGCTTGACTAGCTGGGCCATTCAGTACTTC | CASSLTSWAIQYF
TRBJ2-7 | TRBD2 | - | TRBV11-1 | TGTGCCAGCAGCTCCCCCGTCGAGCGGGGGAGCAGTAAAGCGGGGGAGCAGTACTTC | CASSSPVERGSSKAGEQYF
TRBJ2-5 | TRBD2 | few | TRBV4-2 | TGTGCCAGCAGCCCAGAGGTAGGGACTAGCGGGAGAGGAGAGACCCAGTACTTC | CASSPEVGTSGRGETQYF
TRBJ2-7 | - | few | TRBV5-1 | TGCGCCAGCAGCTCCGGATCCGTTTACGAGCAGTACTTC | CASSSGSVYEQYF
TRBJ1-2 | - | - | TRBV10-2 | TGCGCCAGCAGTGTAGGAGGGCCAAACTATGGCTACACCTTC | CASSVGGPNYGYTF
TRBJ1-1 | TRBD1 | - | TRBV27 | TGTGCCAGCAGGACAGGGGGCGCGACTGAAGCTTTCTTT | CASRTGGATEAFF
TRBJ2-1 | - | - | TRBV5-1 | TGCGCCAGCAGCCCCGGACTAACGAATGAGCAGTTCTTC | CASSPGLTNEQFF
TRBJ1-2 | TRBD1 | few | TRBV20-1 | TGCAGTGCTTTTGGGATACCCCAACCACAGGGGATCTATGGCTACACCTTC | CSAFGIPQPQGIYGYTF
TRBJ2-7 | - | - | TRBV10-1 | TGCGCCAGCAGTGAGGACGGAGGGCGGAACCCGATTGATATCGAGCAGTACTTC | CASSEDGGRNPIDIEQYF
TRBJ2-3 | TRBD2 | few | TRBV12-3/TRBV12-4 | TGTGCCAGCAGTTTGGGGCGTAGCGGGACCAGCACAGATACGCAGTATTTT | CASSLGRSGTSTDTQYF
TRBJ2-1 | - | few | TRBV20-1 | TGCAGTGCTCCGGGGGAGGGACATAATGAGCAGTTCTTC | CSAPGEGHNEQFF
TRBJ1-1 | - | many | TRBV29-1 | TGCAGCGCGGTCGGGTGGGCGAACACTGAAGCTTTCTTT | CSAVGWANTEAFF
TRBJ2-7 | TRBD2 | few | TRBV29-1 | TGCAGCGTTGAAGAGGGAGCGGGAGCCTACGAGCAGTACTTC | CSVEEGAGAYEQYF
TRBJ2-5 | - | few | TRBV3-1 | TGTGCCAGCAGCCAAGATACCCTCTTCGTGGGGGAGACCCAGTACTTC | CASSQDTLFVGETQYF